The present T cell receptor beta chain was sequenced within a study of T cell changes during pregnancy in multiple sclerosis. Profiling relied on immunoSEQ multiplex PCR, and the TCRdb table lists in-frame clones only, not all of them. Counted here are 95,000 to 110,000 clones, roughly 92% occurring once; the ten biggest clones make up about 0.89%. Germline V gene data show CDR1 as SGHTA and CDR2 as FQGNSA. Between the trimmed V and J ends, which lost 0 bases and 1 base, there was a span of 8 bases. The CDR3 length is 15 residues. This clonotype was obtained from a female donor with multiple sclerosis, enrolled in a pregnancy study. This rearrangement joins TRBV7-2 to TRBJ2-3; possible D gene TRBD2, 5 bases. The sample in question was peripheral blood, obtained after pregnancy. The CDR3 loop is CASSLAGVGTDTQYF. CDR3 DNA sequence: TGTGCCAGCAGCTTAGCGGGAGTCGGCACAGATACGCAGTATTTT.